What follows is one T cell receptor beta chain and its context. Deletions cut 0 bases from V and 4 bases from J, with 8 bases between. The CDR3 is 14 residues long. Germline assignment: CDR1 SGHRS and CDR2 YFSETQ. Then a second PCR, running about 7 to 11 cycles, was carried out with a sample-barcoded 5' primer and a J-beta primer mix. TCRdb re-called the 5' RACE reads through MiXCR, storing one row per CDR3 protein. Among 650,000 or so distinct CDR3 sequences listed, 52% were seen once. The data stem from a study of blood T cells in healthy people across ages. Sequencing input: blood. The origin of this receptor is a woman aged 80 or over in good health. The V gene is TRBV5-1, the J gene TRBJ1-3; D ambiguous. CDR3 residues: CASSLGTAGNTIYF. CDR3 sequence (DNA): TGCGCCAGCAGCTTGGGAACAGCAGGAAACACCATATATTTT.